Shown below are 14 T cell receptor beta chains from a single sample sequenced in a study of shared clonotypes between healthy human individuals. Profiling relied on immunoSEQ multiplex PCR, and the TCRdb table lists in-frame clones only, not all of them. The sample shows around 640,000 clones, 95% to 97% of them seen only once. CD45RO-negative CD8 cells positively selected for CCR7 made up the naive population, which excluded terminally differentiated effector memory CD45RA+ cells. Sequencing input: naive CD8+ T cells sorted from blood. The receptors here all came from a woman between 25 and 40 years old in good health.

This chain links TRBV28 with TRBJ2-1, with 9 nucleotides matching TRBD2. This CDR3 spans 17 amino acids. Germline values: CDR1 MDHEN, CDR2 SYDVKM. The trim removed 5 bases at V and 7 bases at J, leaving 15 bases unmatched. CDR3 loop: CASSPPGAGGLGNEQFF. The CDR3 nucleotides read TGTGCCAGCAGTCCCCCTGGGGCGGGAGGGCTAGGAAATGAGCAGTTCTTC.

The chain recombines TRBV19 with TRBJ2-1; tentative D call: TRBD2 (6 bases). The V end was cut by 4 bases, the J end by 4 bases, with 14 bases between. Germline V gene data show CDR1 as LNHDA and CDR2 as SQIVND (reference sequence). The CDR3 spans 15 residues. In DNA, the CDR3 is TGTGCCAGTAGTACTCGAGCGGGCCTATACAATGAGCAGTTCTTC. Protein: CASSTRAGLYNEQFF.

J is TRBJ2-1 and V is TRBV9; 10 bases line up with TRBD2. The CDR3 is 16 residues long. The V and J ends lost 4 bases and 3 bases, in that order; junction bases with no gene match: 7. The V gene's germline CDR1 is SGDLS and CDR2 YYNGEE. The CDR3 region is CASSTESGRGYNEQFF. The CDR3 nucleotides read TGTGCCAGCAGCACAGAAAGCGGGAGGGGCTACAATGAGCAGTTCTTC.

V usage is TRBV7-2 and J usage is TRBJ1-5, with a possible D match to TRBD1 (5 bases). The CDR3 spans 15 residues. Trimming took 1 base from V and 7 from J, leaving 14 bases between them. The V gene's germline CDR1 is SGHTA and CDR2 FQGNSA. In DNA form, the CDR3 reads TGTGCCAGCAGCTTAGGGGACGGACCGGGGCAGCCCCAGCATTTT. This codes for CASSLGDGPGQPQHF.

The V and J genes are TRBV6-5 and TRBJ2-3; D uncertain. Looked up from germline, CDR1 is MNHEY and CDR2 is SVGAGI. V was cut by 8 bases and J by 2 bases, with 11 bases left in between. The CDR3 length is 13 residues. CDR3 residues: CASWHANTDTQYF. The CDR3 nucleotides read TGTGCCAGCTGGCATGCAAACACAGATACGCAGTATTTT.

This chain links TRBV27 with TRBJ2-3, with D perhaps given as TRBD1 or TRBD2 (6 bases each). V shed 6 bases and J shed 6 bases, with 13 bases lying between them. Germline V CDR1 and CDR2: MNHEY, SMNVEV (reference sequence). The CDR3 consists of 13 residues. The CDR3 nucleotides read TGTGCCAGCAGAACCTTAGGGGGGGATACGCAGTATTTT. This codes for CASRTLGGDTQYF.

Note on this clone: Additional DNA sequences in this sample encode the identical CDR3. This sequence joins TRBV29-1 and TRBJ1-2; unclear D gene. The CDR3 has 12 amino acids. CDR1 is SQVTM and CDR2 is ANQGSEA in the germline V gene. With 3 bases removed from V and 4 bases from J, the gap between germline ends came to 9 bases. CDR3 DNA: TGCAGCGTTGAGGGTGTGTCCTATGGCTACACCTTC. Translation: CSVEGVSYGYTF.

This clone was seen a single time. The chain joins TRBV7-8 to TRBJ2-1, with TRBD2 matching over 11 bases. Germline assignment: CDR1 SGHVS and CDR2 FQNEAQ. The CDR3 spans 13 residues. V dropped 4 bases and J dropped 10; count of bases not matched to a gene: 3. For the CDR3, the DNA is TGTGCCAGCAGCTGGGGACTAGCGGCAGAGCAGTTCTTC. This gives the protein CASSWGLAAEQFF.

The chain carries TRBV7-9 and TRBJ1-1, with 12 bases fitting TRBD1. The CDR3 has 19 amino acids. Germline V gene data show CDR1 as SEHNR and CDR2 as FQNEAQ (reference sequence). J gave up 2 bases and V 2 bases, and 12 bases lay outside the gene matches. CDR3 DNA sequence: TGTGCCAGCAGCTTAATATTAGGTGGGACAGGGGGCAGTAACACTGAAGCTTTCTTT. Its protein is CASSLILGGTGGSNTEAFF.

The chain employs TRBV25-1 and TRBJ1-1; weak D call: TRBD1 (5 bases). The CDR3 extends over 12 amino acids. V was shortened by 2 bases and J by 10 bases, with 11 bases between the two germline ends. Germline loops: CDR1 MGHDK, CDR2 SYGVNS. This CDR3 reads CASSEQGAAAFF. The CDR3 DNA reads TGTGCCAGCAGTGAACAGGGCGCCGCAGCTTTCTTT.

The J gene is TRBJ2-1, the V gene TRBV14; TRBD2 aligns across 7 bases. Germline V gene sequence: CDR1 SGHDN, CDR2 FVKESK. The CDR3 is 16 residues long. J gave up 4 bases and V 1 base, and 7 bases lay outside the gene matches. CDR3 in DNA: TGTGCCAGCAGCCAAGTTATAACTAGCGTTTACAATGAGCAGTTCTTC. It yields the protein CASSQVITSVYNEQFF.

The V call is TRBV27, the J call TRBJ2-7, with 11 positions matching TRBD2. V lost 4 bases to trimming and J lost 7 bases; unmatched junction nucleotides: 12. Germline V gene lookup returns CDR1 MNHEY and CDR2 SMNVEV (reference sequence). This CDR3 comprises 16 residues. CDR3 bases: TGTGCCAGCAGTTCCACCGGGACTAGCGGCCTTTCTGAGCAGTACTTC. Residues: CASSSTGTSGLSEQYF.

The chain combines TRBV2 with TRBJ2-7; D is unresolved. Germline CDR1 SNHLY, CDR2 FYNNEI. Between the trimmed V and J ends, which lost 7 bases and 4 bases, there was a span of 8 bases. The CDR3 spans 11 residues. The DNA of the CDR3 is TGTGCCAGCATAGAAAAATACGAGCAGTACTTC. Translated: CASIEKYEQYF.

This sequence joins TRBV5-1 and TRBJ1-1, with 7 positions matching TRBD1. The CDR3 extends over 12 amino acids. The J segment lost 5 bases and the V segment lost 7 bases, leaving 5 bases of the junction unmatched. Germline lookup yields CDR1 SGHRS and CDR2 YFSETQ. CDR3 nucleotides: TGCGCCAGCCGGGACAGAGCGACTGAAGCTTTCTTT. It specifies CASRDRATEAFF.